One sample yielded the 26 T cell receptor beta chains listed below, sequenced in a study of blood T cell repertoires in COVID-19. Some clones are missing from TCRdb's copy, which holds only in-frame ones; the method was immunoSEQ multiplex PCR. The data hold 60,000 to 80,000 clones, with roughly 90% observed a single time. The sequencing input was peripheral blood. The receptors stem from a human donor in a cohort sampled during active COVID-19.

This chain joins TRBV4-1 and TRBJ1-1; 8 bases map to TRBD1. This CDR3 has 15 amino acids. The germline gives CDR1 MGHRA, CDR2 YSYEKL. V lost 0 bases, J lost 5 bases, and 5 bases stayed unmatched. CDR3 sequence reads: CASSQEGRGQTEAFF. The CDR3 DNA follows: TGCGCCAGCAGCCAAGAGGGCAGGGGGCAAACTGAAGCTTTCTTT.

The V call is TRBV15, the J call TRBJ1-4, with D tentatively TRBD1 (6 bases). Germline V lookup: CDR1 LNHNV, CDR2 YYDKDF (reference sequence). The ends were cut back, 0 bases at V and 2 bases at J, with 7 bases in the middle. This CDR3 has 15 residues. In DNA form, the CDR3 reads TGTGCCACCAGCAGAGATGGGGGCACTAATGAAAAACTGTTTTTT. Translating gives CATSRDGGTNEKLFF.

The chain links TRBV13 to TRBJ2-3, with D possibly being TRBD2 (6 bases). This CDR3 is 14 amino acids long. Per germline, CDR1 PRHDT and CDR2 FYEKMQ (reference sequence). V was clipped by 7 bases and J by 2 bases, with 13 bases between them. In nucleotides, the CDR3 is TGTGCCAGCACCGCTAGCGCCATCACAGATACGCAGTATTTT. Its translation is CASTASAITDTQYF.

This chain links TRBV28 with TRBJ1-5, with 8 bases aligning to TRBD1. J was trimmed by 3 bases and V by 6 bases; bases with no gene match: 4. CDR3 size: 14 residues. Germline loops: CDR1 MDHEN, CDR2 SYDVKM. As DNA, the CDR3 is TGTGCCAGCAGAATGCAGGGGGCCAATCAGCCCCAGCATTTT. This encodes CASRMQGANQPQHF.

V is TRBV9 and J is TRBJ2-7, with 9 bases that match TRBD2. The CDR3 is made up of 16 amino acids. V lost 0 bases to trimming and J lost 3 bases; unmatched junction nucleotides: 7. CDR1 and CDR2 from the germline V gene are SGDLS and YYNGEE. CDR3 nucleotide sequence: TGTGCCAGCAGCGTAGAAGGACTAGCGAATTTCTACGAGCAGTACTTC. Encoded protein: CASSVEGLANFYEQYF.

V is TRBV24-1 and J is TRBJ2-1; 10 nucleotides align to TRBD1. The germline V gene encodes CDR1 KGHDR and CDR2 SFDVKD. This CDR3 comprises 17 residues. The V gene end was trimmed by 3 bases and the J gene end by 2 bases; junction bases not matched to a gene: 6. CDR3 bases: TGTGCCACCAGTGATCCCCCGGGACAGGGGACCTACAATGAGCAGTTCTTC. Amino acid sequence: CATSDPPGQGTYNEQFF.

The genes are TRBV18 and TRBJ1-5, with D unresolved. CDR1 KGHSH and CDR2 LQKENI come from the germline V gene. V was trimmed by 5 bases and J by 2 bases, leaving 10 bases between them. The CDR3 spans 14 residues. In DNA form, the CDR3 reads TGTGCCAGCTCAAATCATCGGGGCAATCAGCCCCAGCATTTT. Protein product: CASSNHRGNQPQHF.

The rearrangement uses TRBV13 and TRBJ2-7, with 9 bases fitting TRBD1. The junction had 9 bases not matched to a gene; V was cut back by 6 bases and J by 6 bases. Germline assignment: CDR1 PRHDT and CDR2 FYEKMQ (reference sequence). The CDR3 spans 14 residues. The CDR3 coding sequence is TGTGCCAGCAGTATGGGACAGGGAGGGTTCGAGCAGTACTTC. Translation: CASSMGQGGFEQYF.

CDR3 sequence: CASNKLAGGYNEQFF. The CDR3 nucleotides read TGTGCCAGCAATAAACTAGCGGGGGGCTACAATGAGCAGTTCTTC. The gene calls are TRBV27 and TRBJ2-1; 12 bases agree with TRBD2. The J segment lost 3 bases and the V segment lost 7 bases, leaving 4 bases of the junction unmatched. The CDR3 spans 15 residues. Germline CDR1 and CDR2: MNHEY and SMNVEV (reference sequence).

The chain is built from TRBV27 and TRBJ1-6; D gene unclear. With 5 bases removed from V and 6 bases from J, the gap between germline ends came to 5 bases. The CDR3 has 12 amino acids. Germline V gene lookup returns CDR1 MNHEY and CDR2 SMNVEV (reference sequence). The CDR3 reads CASSSPNSPLHF. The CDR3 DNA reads TGTGCCAGCAGTAGCCCTAATTCACCCCTCCACTTT.

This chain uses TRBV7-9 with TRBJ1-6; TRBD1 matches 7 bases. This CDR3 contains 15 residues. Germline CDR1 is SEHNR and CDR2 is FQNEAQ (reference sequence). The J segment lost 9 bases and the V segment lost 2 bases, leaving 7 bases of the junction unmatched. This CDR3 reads CASSLKGAWGSPLHF. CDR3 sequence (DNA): TGTGCCAGCAGCTTAAAGGGGGCTTGGGGTTCACCCCTCCACTTT.

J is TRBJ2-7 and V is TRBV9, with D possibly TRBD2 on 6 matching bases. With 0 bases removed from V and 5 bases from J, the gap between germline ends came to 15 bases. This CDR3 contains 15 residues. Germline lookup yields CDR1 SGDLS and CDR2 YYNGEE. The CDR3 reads CASSVAGGLLHEQYF. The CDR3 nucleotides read TGTGCCAGCAGCGTAGCTGGGGGACTTTTGCACGAGCAGTACTTC.

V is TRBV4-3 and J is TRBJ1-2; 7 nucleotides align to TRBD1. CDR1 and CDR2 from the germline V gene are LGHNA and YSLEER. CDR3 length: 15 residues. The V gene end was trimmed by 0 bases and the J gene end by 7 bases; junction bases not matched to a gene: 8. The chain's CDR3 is CASSQEQGGLGGYTF. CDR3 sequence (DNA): TGCGCCAGCAGCCAAGAACAAGGGGGCTTAGGTGGCTACACCTTC.

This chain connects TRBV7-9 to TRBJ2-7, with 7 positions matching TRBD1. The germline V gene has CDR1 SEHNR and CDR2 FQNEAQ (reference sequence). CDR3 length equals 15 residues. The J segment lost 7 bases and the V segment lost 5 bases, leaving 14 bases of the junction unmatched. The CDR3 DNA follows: TGTGCCAGCAGCCCCGTAGGGGGCTCGTTGGCGGAGCAGTACTTC. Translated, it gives CASSPVGGSLAEQYF.

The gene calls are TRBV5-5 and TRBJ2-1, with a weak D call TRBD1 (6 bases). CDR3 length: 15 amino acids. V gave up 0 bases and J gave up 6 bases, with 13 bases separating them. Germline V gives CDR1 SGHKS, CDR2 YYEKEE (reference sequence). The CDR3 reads CASSLGATGTNEQFF. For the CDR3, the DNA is TGTGCCAGCAGCTTGGGGGCCACAGGGACCAATGAGCAGTTCTTC.

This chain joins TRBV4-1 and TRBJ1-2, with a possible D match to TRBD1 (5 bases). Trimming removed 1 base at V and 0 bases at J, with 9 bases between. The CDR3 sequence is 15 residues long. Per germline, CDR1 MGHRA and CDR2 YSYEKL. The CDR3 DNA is TGCGCCAGCAGCCAAGCAACGGGGGCTAACTATGGCTACACCTTC. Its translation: CASSQATGANYGYTF.

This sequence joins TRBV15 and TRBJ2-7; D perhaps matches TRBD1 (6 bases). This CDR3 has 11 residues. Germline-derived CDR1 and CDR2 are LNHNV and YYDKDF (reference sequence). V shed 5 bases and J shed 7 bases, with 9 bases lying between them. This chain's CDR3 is CATSHREEQYF. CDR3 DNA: TGTGCCACCAGCCACAGGGAGGAGCAGTACTTC.

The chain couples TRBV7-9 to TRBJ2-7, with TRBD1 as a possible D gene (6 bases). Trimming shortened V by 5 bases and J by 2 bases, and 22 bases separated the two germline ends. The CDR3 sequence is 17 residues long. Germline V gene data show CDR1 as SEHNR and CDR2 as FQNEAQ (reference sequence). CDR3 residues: CASSHLPTGRITYEQYF. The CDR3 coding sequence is TGTGCCAGCAGCCACCTCCCGACAGGCCGCATCACCTACGAGCAGTACTTC.

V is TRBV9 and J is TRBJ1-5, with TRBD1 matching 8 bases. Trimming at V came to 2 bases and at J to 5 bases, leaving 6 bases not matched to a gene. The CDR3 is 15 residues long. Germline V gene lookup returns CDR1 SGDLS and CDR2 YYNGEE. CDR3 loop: CASSVSDREDQPQHF. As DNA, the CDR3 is TGTGCCAGCAGCGTTTCGGACAGGGAGGATCAGCCCCAGCATTTT.

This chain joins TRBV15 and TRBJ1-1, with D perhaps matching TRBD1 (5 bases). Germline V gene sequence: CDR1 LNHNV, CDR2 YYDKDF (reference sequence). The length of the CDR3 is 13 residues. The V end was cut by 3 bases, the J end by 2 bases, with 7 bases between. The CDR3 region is CATSRGLNTEAFF. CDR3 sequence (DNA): TGTGCCACCAGCAGGGGGCTTAACACTGAAGCTTTCTTT.

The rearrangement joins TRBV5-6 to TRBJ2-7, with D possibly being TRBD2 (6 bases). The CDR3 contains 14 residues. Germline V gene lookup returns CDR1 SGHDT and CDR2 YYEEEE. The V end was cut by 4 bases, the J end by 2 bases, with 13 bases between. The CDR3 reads CASSPGGSPYEQYF. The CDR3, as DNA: TGTGCCAGCAGCCCCGGAGGGTCACCCTACGAGCAGTACTTC.

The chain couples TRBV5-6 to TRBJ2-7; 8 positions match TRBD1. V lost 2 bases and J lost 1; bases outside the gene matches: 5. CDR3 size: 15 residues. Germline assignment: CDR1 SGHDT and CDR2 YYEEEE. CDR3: CASSLEQGVSYEQYF. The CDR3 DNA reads TGTGCCAGCAGCTTAGAACAGGGGGTATCCTACGAGCAGTACTTC.

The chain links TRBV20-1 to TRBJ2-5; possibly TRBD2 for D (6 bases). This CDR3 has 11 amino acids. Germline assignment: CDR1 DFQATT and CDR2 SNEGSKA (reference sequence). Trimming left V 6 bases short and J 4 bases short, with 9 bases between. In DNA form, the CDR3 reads TGCAGTGCGGGACTGGGAGAGACCCAGTACTTC. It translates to CSAGLGETQYF.

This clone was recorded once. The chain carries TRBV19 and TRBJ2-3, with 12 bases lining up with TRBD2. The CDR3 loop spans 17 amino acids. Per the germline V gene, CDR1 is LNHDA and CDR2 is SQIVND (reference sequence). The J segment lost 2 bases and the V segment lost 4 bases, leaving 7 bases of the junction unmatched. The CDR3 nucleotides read TGTGCCAGTAGTAATCTCCGGACTAGCGGGAACACAGATACGCAGTATTTT. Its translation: CASSNLRTSGNTDTQYF.

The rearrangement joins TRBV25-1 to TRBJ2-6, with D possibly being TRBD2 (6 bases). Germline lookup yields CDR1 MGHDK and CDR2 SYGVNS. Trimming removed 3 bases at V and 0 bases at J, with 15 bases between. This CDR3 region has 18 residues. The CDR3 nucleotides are TGTGCCAGCAGTGATCTCACACTAGCTAGCTCTGGGGCCAACGTCCTGACTTTC. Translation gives CASSDLTLASSGANVLTF.

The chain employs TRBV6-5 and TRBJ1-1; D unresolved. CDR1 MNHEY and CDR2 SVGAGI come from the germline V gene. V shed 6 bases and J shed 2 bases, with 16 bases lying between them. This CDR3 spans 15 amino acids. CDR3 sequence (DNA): TGTGCCAGCAGGGACTCTCGAGGGTATAACACTGAAGCTTTCTTT. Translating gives CASRDSRGYNTEAFF.